This TCR beta chain derives from a study of shared clonotypes between healthy human individuals. On the study more broadly: Three plates each covered CD4 naive and memory; CD8 naive two, CD8 memory one.

In regard to this clone: Its antigen remains unidentified.

Points from the study as a whole: Larger estimated richness was generally recorded for naive subsets relative to memory subsets. Blood was the only sampled material, and tissue repertoires likely differ.

Per the germline V gene, CDR1 is MDHEN and CDR2 is SYDVKM. The CDR3 has 14 amino acids. V shed 1 base and J shed 5 bases, with 6 bases lying between them. Using about 190 ng DNA, roughly 33,000 T cell genomes, the sorted-subset replicate PCRs were run. Repertoires were generated with immunoSEQ multiplex PCR, while TCRdb's copy carries only in-frame clones and drops some. Counted here are approximately 940,000 clones, roughly 72% occurring once; the ten biggest clones make up approximately 1.5%. The TCR originated in a man aged 18 to 35 in good health. Sequenced sample: memory CD4+ T cells sorted from blood. Regarding subset: CD45RA-negative fraction. The J gene is TRBJ1-6, the V gene TRBV28; D not certain. CDR3 sequence reads: CASSLSRNNSPLHF. DNA for the CDR3: TGTGCCAGCAGTTTATCACGGAATAATTCACCCCTCCACTTT.